This record covers a single T cell receptor beta chain. The entry originates in a study of blood T cell repertoires in COVID-19. Study-wide background: In each case, the material was cDNA or gDNA derived from T cells, B-cell-depleted T cells, or PBMCs.

Profiled with immunoSEQ multiplex PCR; TCRdb holds only in-frame clones, not every one. The sample yields 100,000 or so clones, approximately 72% seen once. Sequenced input: peripheral blood. The source of this sequence is a woman aged 70-85 years with acute or convalescent COVID-19.

Here the CDR3 DNA reads TGTGCCAGCATTTGGGGAGAAGGGGAAAAACTGTTTTTT. As protein: CASIWGEGEKLFF. V and J are TRBV6-5 and TRBJ1-4; D is uncertain. Trimming shortened V by 7 bases and J by 8 bases, and 14 bases separated the two germline ends. This CDR3 has 13 amino acids. Germline V CDR1 and CDR2: MNHEY, SVGAGI.